The 20 T cell receptor beta chains below come from one sample, sequenced in a study of CD8 T cells in ankylosing spondylitis. In TCRdb, the 5' RACE reads were re-called with MiXCR into one record per CDR3 protein. Here the sample spans 100,000 to 150,000 distinct CDR3 sequences, around 8.5% being singletons. Input material: blood, either unsorted or a sorted T cell fraction (not recorded which). These receptor sequences come from a male donor with ankylosing spondylitis or in good health (not recorded which).

This clonotype was detected only a few times. The rearrangement links TRBV7-9 to TRBJ2-1, with D possibly being TRBD1 or TRBD2 (6 bases each). This CDR3 region has 16 residues. Germline CDR1 SEHNR, CDR2 FQNEAQ (reference sequence). The V end lost 1 base, the J end lost 3 bases, and 13 bases lay between the germline ends. CDR3 residues: CASSLGNKGGYNEQFF. The CDR3 region has the DNA TGTGCCAGCAGCTTAGGTAACAAGGGGGGCTACAATGAGCAGTTCTTC.

This clonotype was observed a handful of times. This chain links TRBV20-1 with TRBJ2-2; possible D gene TRBD2, 5 bases. This CDR3 region has 14 residues. Trimming took 0 bases from V and 1 from J, leaving 6 bases between them. Germline loops: CDR1 DFQATT, CDR2 SNEGSKA (reference sequence). Written as DNA, the CDR3 is TGCAGTGCTAGAGATGGAGGGAACACCGGGGAGCTGTTTTTT. Encoded protein: CSARDGGNTGELFF.

This clonotype was detected many times. V usage is TRBV7-2 and J usage is TRBJ2-1; maybe TRBD2 (7 bases). Germline V gene lookup returns CDR1 SGHTA and CDR2 FQGNSA. Deletions cut 4 bases from V and 4 bases from J, with 17 bases between. CDR3 length: 16 amino acids. DNA of the CDR3: TGTGCCAGCAGCTCCCTTGGGGCGGGGGCTTACAATGAGCAGTTCTTC. It translates to CASSSLGAGAYNEQFF.

Of note for this clonotype: A read error is possible here, since a much larger clone lies one base away. The chain couples TRBV12-3 or TRBV12-4 to TRBJ2-5; TRBD1 or TRBD2 may be the D gene (5 bases each). CDR3 length: 15 amino acids. Deletions cut 5 bases from V and 2 bases from J, with 15 bases between. The chain's CDR3 is CASSPLGTDQETQYF. CDR3 DNA: TGTGCCAGCAGTCCCCTTGGGACGGATCAAGAGACCCAGTACTTC.

As for this clonotype: At one of its ends the junction is not consistent with the germline gene, which may arise from a read error. The gene calls are TRBV20-1 and TRBJ2-3; TRBD2 aligns across 12 bases. Germline-derived CDR1 and CDR2 are DFQATT and SNEGSKA (reference sequence). The CDR3 length is 17 residues. Here the CDR3 DNA reads TGCTGTGCTAGAGAACTTGGACTAGCGGGATTGTTCGATACGCAGTATTTT. Its protein product is CCARELGLAGLFDTQYF.

This clonotype was picked up a small number of times. The junction does not match germline at one end; this may be a read error. J is TRBJ2-3 and V is TRBV5-1; weak D call: TRBD2 (6 bases). CDR3 length: 14 amino acids. Germline CDR1 is SGHRS and CDR2 is YFSETQ. CDR3 sequence (DNA): TGCGCCAACAGCTTGGTTCTAGCGTTTGATACGCAGTATTTT. This sequence encodes CANSLVLAFDTQYF.

J is TRBJ2-3 and V is TRBV6-5; 8 nucleotides line up with TRBD2. J was trimmed by 2 bases and V by 0 bases; bases with no gene match: 4. The CDR3 length is 16 residues. In germline, CDR1 is MNHEY, CDR2 SVGAGI. As DNA, the CDR3 is TGTGCCAGCAGTTACTCGACGGGAGGGAACACAGATACGCAGTATTTT. Residues: CASSYSTGGNTDTQYF.

Many counts were recorded for this clonotype. V gene TRBV5-5 combines with J gene TRBJ1-4; 9 nucleotides line up with TRBD1. With V trimmed by 1 base and J by 5 bases, 6 bases remained unmatched. CDR1 SGHKS and CDR2 YYEKEE come from the germline V gene (reference sequence). This CDR3 contains 16 residues. The CDR3 DNA is TGTGCCAGCAGCTTGACCTCCGGGACAGGGAATGAAAAACTGTTTTTT. It translates to CASSLTSGTGNEKLFF.

The table lists this clonotype with many counts. V is TRBV7-8 and J is TRBJ1-5; 8 positions match TRBD1. This CDR3 is 14 amino acids long. The V gene's germline CDR1 is SGHVS and CDR2 FQNEAQ. After removal of 5 bases from V and 4 bases from J, the junction contained 4 bases not matched to a gene. The CDR3 protein is CASSDRGGNQPQHF. Written as DNA, the CDR3 is TGTGCCAGCAGCGACAGGGGCGGGAATCAGCCCCAGCATTTT.

This clonotype was recorded at least ten times. This chain connects TRBV3-1 to TRBJ2-2; TRBD2 matches 7 bases. V dropped 4 bases and J dropped 2; count of bases not matched to a gene: 13. The CDR3 runs to 18 residues. Germline CDR1 reads LGHDT; CDR2 reads YNNKEL (reference sequence). CDR3: CASSPSPLERENTGELFF. CDR3 sequence (DNA): TGTGCCAGCAGCCCCTCCCCTCTGGAGCGGGAAAACACCGGGGAGCTGTTTTTT.

The CDR3 sequence: CSARRPGGVTDTQYF. For the CDR3, the DNA is TGCAGTGCTAGAAGGCCGGGGGGGGTCACAGATACGCAGTATTTT. The chain combines TRBV20-1 with TRBJ2-3, with TRBD2 matching over 8 bases. V shed 2 bases, J shed 2 bases, and the junction held 6 bases outside the gene matches. Germline-derived CDR1 and CDR2 are DFQATT and SNEGSKA (reference sequence). This CDR3 contains 15 residues.

This clonotype has a count of ten or more. The genes are TRBV7-2 and TRBJ2-3, with 7 bases identical to TRBD2. Germline CDR1 and CDR2: SGHTA and FQGNSA. Trimming removed 7 bases from V and 2 bases from J; junction bases left unmatched: 9. This CDR3 region has 15 residues. This CDR3 reads CASTLWRESTDTQYF. The CDR3 nucleotides are TGTGCCAGCACCCTGTGGCGGGAGTCCACAGATACGCAGTATTTT.

This clonotype was found many times. The chain is built from TRBV12-3 or TRBV12-4 and TRBJ2-5; D is undetermined. Trimming took 3 bases from V and 5 from J, leaving 19 bases between them. This CDR3 contains 16 residues. The DNA of the CDR3 is TGTGCCAGCAGTTTCTCTGGGTTTTTCGTTTCGGAGACCCAGTACTTC. Translated: CASSFSGFFVSETQYF.

In its sample, this clonotype was seen many times. The rearrangement uses TRBV6-5 and TRBJ1-2; D is uncertain. The CDR3 contains 14 residues. Looked up from germline, CDR1 is MNHEY and CDR2 is SVGAGI. Trimming shortened V by 0 bases and J by 8 bases, and 13 bases separated the two germline ends. CDR3 coding DNA: TGTGCCAGCAGTTACTCGAGTCAGTCTTACGGCTACACCTTC. It yields the protein CASSYSSQSYGYTF.

This clonotype was seen ten or more times. This chain joins TRBV20-1 and TRBJ2-1, with no clear D. The CDR3 is made up of 14 amino acids. Trimming left V 3 bases short and J 0 bases short, with 9 bases between. Germline CDR1 reads DFQATT; CDR2 reads SNEGSKA (reference sequence). CDR3 region: CSASRVSSYNEQFF. The CDR3, as DNA: TGCAGTGCTAGTCGGGTGAGCTCCTACAATGAGCAGTTCTTC.

This clonotype showed up many times. This sequence joins TRBV20-1 and TRBJ2-7; 11 bases fit TRBD2. V dropped 6 bases and J dropped 0; count of bases not matched to a gene: 16. From germline, CDR1 is DFQATT and CDR2 SNEGSKA (reference sequence). This CDR3 has 18 residues. In nucleotides, the CDR3 is TGCAGTGCAGAGGACAGGGCGTGGGGACTAGCGGACTCCTACGAGCAGTACTTC. This encodes CSAEDRAWGLADSYEQYF.

This clonotype turned up a few times. V gene TRBV6-1 combines with J gene TRBJ2-5; D may be TRBD2 (6 bases). Trimming stripped 8 bases from V and 4 bases from J, with 17 bases between. Germline V lookup: CDR1 MNHNS, CDR2 SASEGT. This CDR3 is 14 amino acids long. CDR3 sequence: CASQLGRGTETQYF. The CDR3 DNA sequence: TGTGCCAGCCAACTCGGGAGAGGTACAGAGACCCAGTACTTC.

This clonotype was detected many times. The J gene is TRBJ2-1, the V gene TRBV20-1; D might be TRBD1 (6 bases). Germline CDR1 is DFQATT and CDR2 is SNEGSKA (reference sequence). The CDR3 extends over 13 amino acids. V shed 5 bases and J shed 7 bases, with 15 bases lying between them. CDR3 nucleotide sequence: TGCAGTGCTCCAAGGACAGAGGGGAATGAGCAGTTCTTC. Translation gives CSAPRTEGNEQFF.

The V and J genes are TRBV18 and TRBJ1-5; a weak D match, TRBD1 (6 bases). This CDR3 comprises 13 residues. The V gene's germline CDR1 is KGHSH and CDR2 LQKENI. V shed 8 bases and J shed 3 bases, with 11 bases lying between them. In DNA, the CDR3 is TGTGCCAGCGCCCGACAGGACAATCAGCCCCAGCATTTT. It specifies CASARQDNQPQHF.

With regard to this clonotype: An end of the junction does not agree with germline; a read error may underlie this. The chain links TRBV7-2 to TRBJ2-3; no clear D. In germline, CDR1 is SGHTA, CDR2 FQGNSA. This CDR3 is built from 16 residues. The CDR3 sequence: CASSLGWSTRTDTHYF. CDR3 nucleotides: TGTGCCAGCAGCTTAGGTTGGTCGACTCGCACAGATACGCATTATTTT.